The 18 T cell receptor beta chains below come from one sample, sequenced in a study of blood T cell repertoires in COVID-19. The data were produced by immunoSEQ multiplex PCR, yet TCRdb's version contains in-frame clones alone and is incomplete. The sample has approximately 160,000 clones; 83% are singletons. Specimen: PBMCs or T cells enriched from blood (not recorded which). All receptors come from a woman between 50 and 59 years old who had recovered from COVID-19.

V usage is TRBV5-1 and J usage is TRBJ2-2; TRBD2 matches at 7 bases. The J segment lost 8 bases and the V segment lost 1 base, leaving 5 bases of the junction unmatched. The CDR3 covers 14 residues. Germline loops: CDR1 SGHRS, CDR2 YFSETQ. The CDR3 sequence: CASSLSAGPGELFF. In nucleotides, the CDR3 is TGCGCCAGCAGCTTGTCAGCGGGGCCTGGGGAGCTGTTTTTT.

Only a few counts were recorded for this clone. The chain couples TRBV11-2 to TRBJ1-1; D is unclear. Per germline, CDR1 SGHAT and CDR2 FQNNGV. V was trimmed by 4 bases and J by 0 bases, leaving 12 bases between them. CDR3 length: 15 residues. The CDR3 DNA reads as TGTGCCAGCAGCTCCCCTTGGGCTTTGAACACTGAAGCTTTCTTT. Its protein product is CASSSPWALNTEAFF.

This sequence joins TRBV2 and TRBJ1-2; no clear D gene. The CDR3 sequence is 13 residues long. The germline V gene encodes CDR1 SNHLY and CDR2 FYNNEI. Trimming left V 7 bases short and J 0 bases short, with 9 bases between. The CDR3 region has the DNA TGTGCCAGCACGGCGGAACCTAACTATGGCTACACCTTC. Translating gives CASTAEPNYGYTF.

The V gene is TRBV5-1, the J gene TRBJ1-1; TRBD1 might be the D (6 bases). Trimming left V 4 bases short and J 3 bases short, with 16 bases between. Looked up from germline, CDR1 is SGHRS and CDR2 is YFSETQ. The CDR3 sequence is 15 residues long. The chain's CDR3 is CASSTGDMGYTEAFF. CDR3 bases: TGCGCCAGCAGCACTGGGGACATGGGGTACACTGAAGCTTTCTTT.

Concerning this clone: The identical CDR3 is also encoded by other nucleotide sequences in the sample. This sequence joins TRBV5-1 and TRBJ1-1; D ambiguous. Germline V gene sequence: CDR1 SGHRS, CDR2 YFSETQ. The CDR3 totals 13 residues. V lost 2 bases to trimming and J lost 3 bases, with 8 bases between them. The CDR3 sequence: CASSFRTDTEAFF. The CDR3 DNA sequence: TGCGCCAGCAGCTTCCGCACTGACACTGAAGCTTTCTTT.

The rearrangement links TRBV5-8 to TRBJ2-4; D may be TRBD2 (5 bases). The CDR3 extends over 12 amino acids. The V gene's germline CDR1 is SGHTS and CDR2 YDEGEE. Trimming removed 3 bases at V and 9 bases at J, with 10 bases between. The CDR3 DNA reads TGTGCCAGCAGCTATCGGGGAGCCATTCAGTACTTC. This codes for CASSYRGAIQYF.

This clone was picked up one time. This chain uses TRBV9 with TRBJ2-5; tentative D call: TRBD2 (5 bases). Looked up from germline, CDR1 is SGDLS and CDR2 is YYNGEE. V lost 4 bases, J lost 0 bases, and 10 bases lay in between. The CDR3 extends over 14 amino acids. The CDR3 spells CASSLRGYQETQYF. CDR3 in DNA: TGTGCCAGCAGCCTACGGGGTTACCAAGAGACCCAGTACTTC.

This clone was found a few times. The junction and the germline gene differ at one end; a read error may be behind it. The chain links TRBV2 to TRBJ1-5; 9 nucleotides agree with TRBD1. There are 13 residues in the CDR3. Germline V gives CDR1 SNHLY, CDR2 FYNNEI. Here the CDR3 DNA reads TGTGCCAGCAGTGAAGCCTCCGGGACAGGGAAGCTCTTT. Its protein product is CASSEASGTGKLF.

The chain recombines TRBV30 with TRBJ1-2; no clear D gene. The CDR3 is 14 residues long. Germline-derived CDR1 and CDR2 are GTSNPN and SVGIG (reference sequence). Trimming took 2 bases from V and 4 from J, leaving 14 bases between them. The CDR3 DNA is TGTGCCTGGAGTCGGCGGGCCTCACCCTATGGCTACACCTTC. Protein: CAWSRRASPYGYTF. The full variable domain, its missing parts supplied by reference TRBV30 and TRBJ1-2, is SQTIHQWPATLVQPVGSPLSLECTVEGTSNPNLYWYRQAAGRGLQLLFYSVGIGQISSEVPQNLSASRPQDRQFILSSKKLLLSDSGFYLCAWSRRASPYGYTFGSGTRLTVV.

In regard to this clone: The same CDR3 is also encoded by other DNA sequences in this sample. This chain uses TRBV7-3 with TRBJ2-3; 7 bases map to TRBD2. The CDR3 length is 15 residues. Per the germline V gene, CDR1 is SGHTA and CDR2 is FQGTGA. Trimming cost V 5 bases and J 0 bases; bases outside gene matches: 5. CDR3 amino acids: CASSTLAVSTDTQYF. CDR3 nucleotide sequence: TGTGCCAGCAGCACCCTAGCGGTCAGCACAGATACGCAGTATTTT. The full variable domain, completed using reference TRBV7-3 and TRBJ2-3, is GAGVSQTPSNKVTEKGKYVELRCDPISGHTALYWYRQSLGQGPEFLIYFQGTGAADDSGLPNDRFFAVRPEGSVSTLKIQRTERGDSAVYLCASSTLAVSTDTQYFGPGTRLTVL.

The rearrangement uses TRBV28 and TRBJ1-6; 9 nucleotides line up with TRBD1. The V segment lost 4 bases and the J segment 9 bases; nucleotides outside the gene matches: 7. The CDR3 length is 15 residues. Germline V gene sequence: CDR1 MDHEN, CDR2 SYDVKM. CDR3 protein: CASSSAGTGPSPLHF. Written as DNA, the CDR3 is TGTGCCAGCAGTTCGGCCGGGACAGGGCCTTCACCCCTCCACTTT.

The genes are TRBV25-1 and TRBJ2-1, with 8 bases that match TRBD2. CDR3 length: 15 residues. The V gene end was trimmed by 3 bases and the J gene end by 6 bases; junction bases not matched to a gene: 7. CDR1 is MGHDK, CDR2 SYGVNS, per germline. For the CDR3, the DNA is TGTGCCAGCAGTGATCCAGCGGGGGCGAGCAATGAGCAGTTCTTC. Translation: CASSDPAGASNEQFF.

This CDR3 is CAWTRGARETQYF. The CDR3 DNA reads as TGTGCCTGGACTCGGGGTGCGAGGGAGACCCAGTACTTC. The chain couples TRBV30 to TRBJ2-5; tentative D call: TRBD2 (5 bases). The CDR3 is made up of 13 amino acids. Trimming removed 4 bases from V and 5 bases from J, with 14 bases in between. The germline V gene has CDR1 GTSNPN and CDR2 SVGIG (reference sequence).

The gene calls are TRBV2 and TRBJ2-1; 11 bases align to TRBD2. The germline CDR1 and CDR2 sequences are SNHLY and FYNNEI. With V trimmed by 6 bases and J by 5 bases, 0 bases remained unmatched. There are 13 residues in the CDR3. The DNA of the CDR3 is TGTGCCAGCAGGACTAGCGGGAACAATGAGCAGTTCTTC. This codes for CASRTSGNNEQFF.

This chain's CDR3 is CARSLGQTNYGYTF. CDR3 in DNA: TGTGCCAGAAGCCTGGGACAGACTAACTATGGCTACACCTTC. The genes are TRBV7-5 and TRBJ1-2; the table's D call, TRBD1, was not checked against the DNA. TRBV7-5 is termed a pseudogene. The CDR3 spans 14 residues.

The rearrangement joins TRBV19 to TRBJ1-4, with D perhaps TRBD1 (5 bases). The CDR3 consists of 15 residues. Germline CDR1 and CDR2: LNHDA and SQIVND (reference sequence). Trimming left V 0 bases short and J 8 bases short, with 13 bases between. The CDR3 region is CASSIEARRGEKLFF. For the CDR3, the DNA is TGTGCCAGTAGTATAGAGGCGCGGAGGGGCGAAAAACTGTTTTTT.

This clone was found once. This chain links TRBV5-4 with TRBJ2-1; TRBD2 aligns across 10 bases. The CDR3 is made up of 18 amino acids. Germline V gene lookup returns CDR1 SGHNT and CDR2 YYREEE (reference sequence). V lost 4 bases to trimming and J lost 4 bases; unmatched junction nucleotides: 14. CDR3 residues: CASSAASGGGLRYNEQFF. In DNA form, the CDR3 reads TGTGCCAGCAGCGCCGCTAGCGGGGGTGGTTTGCGGTACAATGAGCAGTTCTTC.

This chain connects TRBV19 to TRBJ1-2, with TRBD1 matching 8 bases. Germline CDR1 reads LNHDA; CDR2 reads SQIVND (reference sequence). J lost 12 bases, V lost 8 bases, and 14 bases had no gene match. The CDR3 covers 13 residues. The CDR3 sequence is CASSSQGTGWNTF. CDR3 sequence (DNA): TGTGCCAGTTCTTCTCAGGGGACAGGATGGAACACCTTC.